This T cell receptor (beta chain) emerged from a study of PD-1 blockade in classical Hodgkin lymphoma. General study points: There remain no defined causes for the repertoire differences, which possibly reflect disease activity or prior therapy. Complete responders entered with baseline diversity on par with newly diagnosed patients, the results showed. A significant rise in TCR diversity was seen by C4D1 for CD4+ cells but not for CD8+ cells.

Repertoires were generated with immunoSEQ multiplex PCR, while TCRdb's copy carries only in-frame clones and drops some. The sample carries 75,000 to 100,000 clones, around 81% recorded once. CDR1 is LNHNV, CDR2 YYDKDF, per germline (reference sequence). This CDR3 has 15 amino acids. Trimming cost V 5 bases and J 5 bases, with 18 bases left between them. Brentuximab vedotin exposure varied, and every patient relapsed after autologous stem cell transplantation. Complete response, partial response or progressive disease was recorded as best response. There are a few counts of this clone. Its specificity is not known.

This chain uses TRBV15 with TRBJ1-1; the D is unclear. Sample: peripheral blood mononuclear cells (PBMCs), taken before the second cycle of nivolumab. The receptor was isolated from a human donor with classical Hodgkin lymphoma. DNA of the CDR3: TGTGCCACCAGCCCCCGGACGGATCCTGGGACTGAAGCTTTCTTT. This codes for CATSPRTDPGTEAFF.